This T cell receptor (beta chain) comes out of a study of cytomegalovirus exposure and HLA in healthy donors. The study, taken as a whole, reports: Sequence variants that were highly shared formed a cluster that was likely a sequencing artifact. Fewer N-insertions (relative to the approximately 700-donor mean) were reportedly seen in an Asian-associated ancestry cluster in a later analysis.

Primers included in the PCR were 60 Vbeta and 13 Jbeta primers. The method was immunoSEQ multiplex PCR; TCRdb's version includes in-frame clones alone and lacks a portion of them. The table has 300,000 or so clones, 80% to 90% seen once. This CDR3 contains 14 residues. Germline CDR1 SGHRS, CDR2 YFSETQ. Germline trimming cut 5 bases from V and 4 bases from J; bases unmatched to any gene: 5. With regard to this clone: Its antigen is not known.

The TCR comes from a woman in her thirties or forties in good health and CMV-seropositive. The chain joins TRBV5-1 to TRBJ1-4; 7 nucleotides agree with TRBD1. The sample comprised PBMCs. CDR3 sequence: CASSSQGDNEKLFF. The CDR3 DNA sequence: TGCGCCAGCAGTTCTCAGGGGGATAATGAAAAACTGTTTTTT. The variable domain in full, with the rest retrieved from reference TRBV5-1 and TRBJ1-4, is KAGVTQTPRYLIKTRGQQVTLSCSPISGHRSVSWYQQTPGQGLQFLFEYFSETQRNKGNFPGRFSGRQFSNSRSEMNVSTLELGDSALYLCASSSQGDNEKLFFGSGTQLSVL.